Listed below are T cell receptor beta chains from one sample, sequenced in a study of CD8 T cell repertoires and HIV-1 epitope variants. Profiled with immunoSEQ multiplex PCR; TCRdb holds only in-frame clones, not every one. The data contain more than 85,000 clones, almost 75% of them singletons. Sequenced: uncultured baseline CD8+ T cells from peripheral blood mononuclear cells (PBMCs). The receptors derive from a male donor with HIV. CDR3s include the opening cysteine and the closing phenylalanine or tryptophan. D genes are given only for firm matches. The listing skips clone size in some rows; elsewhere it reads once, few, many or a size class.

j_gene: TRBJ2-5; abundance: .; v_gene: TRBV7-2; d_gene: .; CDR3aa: CASSRGGQGGGETQYF; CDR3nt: TGTGCCAGCAGCCGCGGTGGACAAGGGGGAGGAGAGACCCAGTACTTC
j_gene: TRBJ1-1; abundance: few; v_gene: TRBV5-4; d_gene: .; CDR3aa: CASSLVGRLNTEAFF; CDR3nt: TGTGCCAGCAGCCTGGTGGGACGGCTGAACACTGAAGCTTTCTTT
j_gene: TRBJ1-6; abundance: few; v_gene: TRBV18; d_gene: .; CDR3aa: CASSTLGRYNSPLHF; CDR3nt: TGTGCCAGCTCCACATTAGGAAGGTATAATTCACCCCTCCACTTT
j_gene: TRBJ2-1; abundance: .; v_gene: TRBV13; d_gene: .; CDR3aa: CASSSSTRGYNEQFF; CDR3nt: TGTGCCAGCAGCTCGTCGACTAGAGGCTACAATGAGCAGTTCTTC
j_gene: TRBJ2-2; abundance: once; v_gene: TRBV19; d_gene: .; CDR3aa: CASSIDSSSGELFF; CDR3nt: TGTGCCAGTAGTATAGATAGTTCGTCCGGGGAGCTGTTTTTT
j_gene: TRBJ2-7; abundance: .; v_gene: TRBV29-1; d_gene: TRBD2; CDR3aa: CSVERWASGTYEQYF; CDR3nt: TGCAGCGTTGAGCGGTGGGCTAGCGGGACCTACGAGCAGTACTTC
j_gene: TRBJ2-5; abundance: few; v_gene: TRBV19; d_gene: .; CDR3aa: CATHPPGQETQYF; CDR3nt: TGTGCCACCCACCCCCCGGGACAAGAGACCCAGTACTTC
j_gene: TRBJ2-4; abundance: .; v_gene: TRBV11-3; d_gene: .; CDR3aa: CASSLDGGIQYF; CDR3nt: TGTGCCAGCAGCTTAGATGGGGGCATTCAGTACTTC
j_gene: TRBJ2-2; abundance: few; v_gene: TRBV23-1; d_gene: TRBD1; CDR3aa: CAHGTGTVQGELFF; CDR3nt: TGCGCCCACGGGACAGGGACTGTCCAAGGGGAGCTGTTTTTT
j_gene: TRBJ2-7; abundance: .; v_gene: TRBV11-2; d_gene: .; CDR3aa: CASSLGGEYYEQYF; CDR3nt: TGTGCCAGCAGCTTAGGAGGGGAATACTACGAGCAGTACTTC
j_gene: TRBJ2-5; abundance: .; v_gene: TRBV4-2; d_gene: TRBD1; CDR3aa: CASSPTTTGLRETQYF; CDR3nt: TGTGCCAGCAGCCCAACTACGACAGGGTTGAGAGAGACCCAGTACTTC
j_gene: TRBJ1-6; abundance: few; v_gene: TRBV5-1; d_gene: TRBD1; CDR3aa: CASSLGRQGGPLHF; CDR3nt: TGCGCCAGCAGCTTGGGAAGACAGGGGGGACCCCTCCACTTT
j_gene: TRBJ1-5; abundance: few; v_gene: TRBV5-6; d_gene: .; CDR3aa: CASSLGGPRSDQPQHF; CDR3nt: TGTGCCAGCAGCTTGGGGGGCCCCCGCAGCGATCAGCCCCAGCATTTT
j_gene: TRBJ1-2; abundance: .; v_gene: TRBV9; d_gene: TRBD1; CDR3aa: CASSVLAGQGPYGYTF; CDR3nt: TGTGCCAGCAGCGTACTCGCGGGACAGGGACCCTATGGCTACACCTTC